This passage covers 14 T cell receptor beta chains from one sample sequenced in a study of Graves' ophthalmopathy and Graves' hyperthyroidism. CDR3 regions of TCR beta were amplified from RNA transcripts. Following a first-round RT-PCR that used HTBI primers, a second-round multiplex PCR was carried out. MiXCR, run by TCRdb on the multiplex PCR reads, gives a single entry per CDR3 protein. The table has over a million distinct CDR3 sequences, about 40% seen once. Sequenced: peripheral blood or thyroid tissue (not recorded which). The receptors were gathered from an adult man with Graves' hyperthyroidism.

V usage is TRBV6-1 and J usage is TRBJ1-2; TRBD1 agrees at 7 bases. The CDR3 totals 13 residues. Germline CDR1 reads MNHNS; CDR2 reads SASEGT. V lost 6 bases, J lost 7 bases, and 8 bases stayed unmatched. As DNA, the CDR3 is TGTGCCAGCAGGGGAACAGGGGTGGGTGGCTACACCTTC. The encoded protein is CASRGTGVGGYTF.

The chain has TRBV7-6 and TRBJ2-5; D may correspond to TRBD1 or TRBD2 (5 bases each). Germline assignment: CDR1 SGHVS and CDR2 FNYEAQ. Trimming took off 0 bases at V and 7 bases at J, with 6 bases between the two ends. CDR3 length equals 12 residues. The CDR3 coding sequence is TGTGCCAGCAGCTTAGCGGGACGGACCCAGTACTTC. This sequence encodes CASSLAGRTQYF.

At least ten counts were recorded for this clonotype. The CDR3 sequence: CASSYSYPGTYEQYF. The CDR3 DNA sequence: TGTGCCAGCAGTTACTCGTATCCGGGGACCTACGAGCAGTACTTC. The rearrangement joins TRBV6-5 to TRBJ2-7; D may be TRBD2 (5 bases). Germline lookup yields CDR1 MNHEY and CDR2 SVGAGI. V was shortened by 0 bases and J by 2 bases, with 11 bases between the two germline ends. This CDR3 region has 15 residues.

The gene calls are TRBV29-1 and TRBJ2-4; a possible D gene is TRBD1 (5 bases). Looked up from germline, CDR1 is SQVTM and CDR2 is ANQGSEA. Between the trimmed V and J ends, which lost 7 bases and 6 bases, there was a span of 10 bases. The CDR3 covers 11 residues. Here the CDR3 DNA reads TGCAGCGCCGTTAGGGGAAACATTCAGTACTTC. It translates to CSAVRGNIQYF.

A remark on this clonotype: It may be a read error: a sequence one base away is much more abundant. The CDR3 is CAVLGRNTGELFF. CDR3 in DNA: TGTGCCGTCCTGGGGAGGAACACCGGGGAGCTGTTTTTT. This chain joins TRBV19 and TRBJ2-2, with a tentative D call TRBD2 (5 bases). V gave up 11 bases and J gave up 1 base, with 11 bases separating them. There are 13 residues in the CDR3. The V gene's germline CDR1 is LNHDA and CDR2 SQIVND (reference sequence).

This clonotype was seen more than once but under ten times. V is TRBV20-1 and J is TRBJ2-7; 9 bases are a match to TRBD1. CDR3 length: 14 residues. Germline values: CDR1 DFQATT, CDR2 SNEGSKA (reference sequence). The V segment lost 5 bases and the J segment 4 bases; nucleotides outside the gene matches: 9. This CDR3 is CSAEMGQGKYEQYF. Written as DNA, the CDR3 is TGCAGTGCTGAGATGGGACAGGGAAAGTACGAGCAGTACTTC.

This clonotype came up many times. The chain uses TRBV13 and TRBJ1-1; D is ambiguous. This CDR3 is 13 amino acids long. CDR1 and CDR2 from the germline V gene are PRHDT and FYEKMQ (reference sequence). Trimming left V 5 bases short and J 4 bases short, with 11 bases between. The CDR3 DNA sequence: TGTGCCAGCAGCCTCACGGCCATCACTGAAGCTTTCTTT. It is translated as CASSLTAITEAFF.

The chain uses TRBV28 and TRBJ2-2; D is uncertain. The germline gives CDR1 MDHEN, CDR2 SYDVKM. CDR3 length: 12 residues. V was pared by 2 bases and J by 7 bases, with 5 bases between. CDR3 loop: CASSLLIGELFF. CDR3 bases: TGTGCCAGCAGTTTACTAATCGGGGAGCTGTTTTTT.

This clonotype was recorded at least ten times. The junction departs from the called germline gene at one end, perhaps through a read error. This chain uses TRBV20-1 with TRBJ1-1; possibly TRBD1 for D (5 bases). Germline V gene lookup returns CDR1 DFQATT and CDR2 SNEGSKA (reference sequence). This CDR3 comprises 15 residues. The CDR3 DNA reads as TGCAGTGCTCGAGAGCTCGGGGCGATGAACACTGAAGCTTTCTTT. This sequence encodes CSARELGAMNTEAFF.

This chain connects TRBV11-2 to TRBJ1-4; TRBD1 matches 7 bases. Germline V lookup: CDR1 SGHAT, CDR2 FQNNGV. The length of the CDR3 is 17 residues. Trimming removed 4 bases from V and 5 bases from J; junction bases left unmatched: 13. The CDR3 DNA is TGTGCCAGCAGCTCCACCCCAATGACAGGGCGCAATGAAAAACTGTTTTTT. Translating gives CASSSTPMTGRNEKLFF.

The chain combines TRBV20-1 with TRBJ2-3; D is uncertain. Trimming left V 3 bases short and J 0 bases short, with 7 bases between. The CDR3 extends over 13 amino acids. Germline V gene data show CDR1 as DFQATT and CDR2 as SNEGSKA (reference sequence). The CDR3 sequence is CSARESSTDTQYF. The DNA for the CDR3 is TGCAGTGCTAGGGAGTCCAGCACAGATACGCAGTATTTT.

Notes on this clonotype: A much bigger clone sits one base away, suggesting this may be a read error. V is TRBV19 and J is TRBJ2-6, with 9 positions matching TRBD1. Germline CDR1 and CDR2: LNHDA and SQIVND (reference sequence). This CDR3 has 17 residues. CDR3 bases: TGTGCCAGTAGTATATGGGACAGGGCTCCTGGGGCCAACGTCCTGATTTTC. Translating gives CASSIWDRAPGANVLIF.

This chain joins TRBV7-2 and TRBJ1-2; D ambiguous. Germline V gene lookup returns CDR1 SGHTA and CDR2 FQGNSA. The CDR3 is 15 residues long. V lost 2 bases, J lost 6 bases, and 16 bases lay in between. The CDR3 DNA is TGTGCCAGCAGCTTAATATTGGCCGGCAAGGATGGCTACACCTTC. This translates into CASSLILAGKDGYTF.

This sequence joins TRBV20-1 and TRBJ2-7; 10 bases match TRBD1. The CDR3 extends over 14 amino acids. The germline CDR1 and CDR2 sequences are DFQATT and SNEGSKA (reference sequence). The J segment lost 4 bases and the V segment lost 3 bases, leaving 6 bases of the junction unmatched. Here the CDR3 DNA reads TGCAGTGCTAGTCCGGACAGGGGGGGTTACGAGCAGTACTTC. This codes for CSASPDRGGYEQYF.